One and the same sample provided the 23 T cell receptor beta chains below, sequenced in a study of shared clonotypes between healthy human individuals. Assay used: immunoSEQ multiplex PCR; TCRdb lists only in-frame clones, some missing. The sample has fewer than 850,000 clones; 90% are singletons. The sample taken for sequencing was memory CD8+ T cells from PBMCs. Subset defined: CD45RO+ cells pooled with CCR7-negative TemRA cells. Source of these receptors: a young man in good health. Some clones in this sample may be carry-over from other donors' samples.

In this sample, this clone turned up once. The V call is TRBV28, the J call TRBJ1-1, with D possibly being TRBD1 (6 bases). From germline, CDR1 is MDHEN and CDR2 SYDVKM. This CDR3 region has 17 residues. V was trimmed by 4 bases and J by 1 base, leaving 19 bases between them. The CDR3: CASSSQKGHLTNTEAFF. CDR3 DNA sequence: TGTGCCAGCAGTTCCCAAAAGGGACATCTAACGAACACTGAAGCTTTCTTT.

This rearrangement joins TRBV6-1 to TRBJ2-1; a weak D match, TRBD2 (5 bases). Between the trimmed V and J ends, which lost 6 bases and 9 bases, there was a span of 15 bases. Germline values: CDR1 MNHNS, CDR2 SASEGT. There are 13 residues in the CDR3. In DNA, the CDR3 is TGTGCCAGCAGCCTTGGCGGGCTATTTGAGCAGTTCTTC. Protein product: CASSLGGLFEQFF.

As DNA, the CDR3 is TGTGCCAGCAGCTTAGTTGCGAAGATCACAGATACGCAGTATTTT. This gives the protein CASSLVAKITDTQYF. This sequence joins TRBV7-6 and TRBJ2-3; no reliable D call. The CDR3 is made up of 15 amino acids. V was pared by 1 base and J by 2 bases, with 10 bases between. Germline lookup yields CDR1 SGHVS and CDR2 FNYEAQ.

The chain couples TRBV5-6 to TRBJ2-7, with 7 bases identical to TRBD2. Losses at the gene ends were 4 bases for V and 0 bases for J; bases not matched to a gene: 7. This CDR3 is 15 amino acids long. From germline, CDR1 is SGHDT and CDR2 YYEEEE. The CDR3 nucleotides read TGTGCCAGCAGCGCCGCCTCGGGGGGCTCCTACGAGCAGTACTTC. Translating gives CASSAASGGSYEQYF. Full variable domain (remainder filled in from reference TRBV5-6 and TRBJ2-7): DAGVTQSPTHLIKTRGQQVTLRCSPKSGHDTVSWYQQALGQGPQFIFQYYEEEERQRGNFPDRFSGHQFPNYSSELNVNALLLGDSALYLCASSAASGGSYEQYFGPGTRLTVT.

This chain links TRBV7-2 with TRBJ2-7, with D possibly matching TRBD2 (6 bases). Looked up from germline, CDR1 is SGHTA and CDR2 is FQGNSA. V dropped 5 bases and J dropped 5 bases, with 16 bases sitting between them. The CDR3 has 14 residues. CDR3 loop: CASSPRDSDNEQYF. Here the CDR3 DNA reads TGTGCCAGCAGCCCCCGGGACTCGGATAACGAGCAGTACTTC.

Only one count was recorded for this clone. The chain joins TRBV5-6 to TRBJ2-7, with 10 bases identical to TRBD1. The V and J ends lost 4 bases and 3 bases, in that order; junction bases with no gene match: 16. The germline V gene has CDR1 SGHDT and CDR2 YYEEEE. This CDR3 contains 18 residues. The CDR3 DNA follows: TGTGCCAGCAGCCACCGGGACAGGGGAAAAATTTTCAACTACGAGCAGTACTTC. Its protein is CASSHRDRGKIFNYEQYF.

This chain joins TRBV2 and TRBJ2-7; 11 bases line up with TRBD2. Per germline, CDR1 SNHLY and CDR2 FYNNEI. The V segment lost 0 bases and the J segment 7 bases; nucleotides outside the gene matches: 8. The CDR3 has 16 amino acids. The CDR3 sequence: CASSEASGRASREQYF. CDR3 DNA sequence: TGTGCCAGCAGTGAAGCTAGCGGGAGGGCCTCGAGGGAGCAGTACTTC.

V gene TRBV6-5 combines with J gene TRBJ2-5; tentative D call: TRBD2 (5 bases). There are 13 residues in the CDR3. The V gene lost 4 bases and the J gene lost 7 bases, with 13 bases spanning the gap. Germline V gene data show CDR1 as MNHEY and CDR2 as SVGAGI. DNA for the CDR3: TGTGCCAGCAGTTTATTGCTAGCTGGGACCCAGTACTTC. The encoded protein is CASSLLLAGTQYF.

V usage is TRBV7-9 and J usage is TRBJ1-6, with D possibly TRBD1 on 6 matching bases. The V end lost 5 bases, the J end lost 8 bases, and 16 bases lay between the germline ends. This CDR3 spans 15 amino acids. The germline V gene encodes CDR1 SEHNR and CDR2 FQNEAQ (reference sequence). The DNA for the CDR3 is TGTGCCAGCAGCCCCCCAGGGACATCGGATTCACCCCTCCACTTT. Protein: CASSPPGTSDSPLHF.

As DNA, the CDR3 is TGTGCCAGCAGCGCGTCCGGGACAGGGAGAAACACCATATATTTT. Residues: CASSASGTGRNTIYF. V is TRBV2 and J is TRBJ1-3; 9 bases align to TRBD1. Losses at the gene ends were 6 bases for V and 5 bases for J; bases not matched to a gene: 8. CDR1 and CDR2 from the germline V gene are SNHLY and FYNNEI. This CDR3 region has 15 residues.

The V and J genes are TRBV15 and TRBJ1-5; TRBD1 is a possible D gene (5 bases). The V end was cut by 0 bases, the J end by 7 bases, with 13 bases between. Looked up from germline, CDR1 is LNHNV and CDR2 is YYDKDF (reference sequence). The CDR3 is 15 residues long. CDR3 sequence reads: CATSRDRGGYQPQHF. The CDR3 bases are TGTGCCACCAGCAGAGATCGGGGGGGTTACCAGCCCCAGCATTTT.

This chain connects TRBV27 to TRBJ2-3; D is possibly TRBD2 (6 bases). Germline V gene lookup returns CDR1 MNHEY and CDR2 SMNVEV (reference sequence). CDR3 length: 15 residues. The ends were cut back, 7 bases at V and 1 base at J, with 15 bases in the middle. Here the CDR3 reads CASTLGASGTDTQYF. Here the CDR3 DNA reads TGTGCCAGCACCTTAGGGGCTAGCGGCACAGATACGCAGTATTTT.

The J gene is TRBJ2-5, the V gene TRBV4-1, with D unresolved. The CDR3 loop spans 14 amino acids. CDR1 is MGHRA and CDR2 is YSYEKL in the germline V gene. V lost 1 base to trimming and J lost 4 bases, with 10 bases between them. In DNA form, the CDR3 reads TGCGCCAGCAGCCAAGGGGTGAAAGTAGAGACCCAGTACTTC. Amino acid sequence: CASSQGVKVETQYF.

The chain combines TRBV5-1 with TRBJ1-1; TRBD1 aligns across 7 bases. CDR1 is SGHRS and CDR2 is YFSETQ in the germline V gene. CDR3 length: 14 residues. After removal of 4 bases from V and 1 base from J, the junction contained 4 bases not matched to a gene. The CDR3 protein is CASSLGTANTEAFF. The CDR3 DNA reads as TGCGCCAGCAGCCTAGGGACAGCGAACACTGAAGCTTTCTTT.

The V and J genes are TRBV11-2 and TRBJ2-1; D may be TRBD2 (6 bases). Germline values: CDR1 SGHAT, CDR2 FQNNGV. Deletions cut 1 base from V and 13 bases from J, with 17 bases between. The CDR3 extends over 14 amino acids. The CDR3 DNA reads as TGTGCCAGCAGCTTAGTAATTGGTGGCGGGACCCAGTTCTTC. It specifies CASSLVIGGGTQFF.

V gene TRBV27 combines with J gene TRBJ2-3, with 7 bases identical to TRBD1. Germline CDR1 and CDR2: MNHEY and SMNVEV (reference sequence). Trimming cost V 0 bases and J 2 bases; bases outside gene matches: 2. CDR3 length equals 15 residues. The CDR3 DNA reads TGTGCCAGCAGTTTATCGGACAGGCACACAGATACGCAGTATTTT. Its translation: CASSLSDRHTDTQYF.

V usage is TRBV4-3 and J usage is TRBJ1-2; 10 positions agree with TRBD1. Losses at the gene ends were 4 bases for V and 6 bases for J; bases not matched to a gene: 5. The CDR3 runs 14 residues. Per germline, CDR1 LGHNA and CDR2 YSLEER. Here the CDR3 DNA reads TGCGCCAGCAGCCCCGACAGGGGGCTGGATGGCTACACCTTC. It is translated as CASSPDRGLDGYTF.

This clone has more than one count but fewer than ten. J is TRBJ1-1 and V is TRBV28; D gene unclear. The CDR3 covers 12 residues. The germline gives CDR1 MDHEN, CDR2 SYDVKM. Trimming left V 6 bases short and J 1 base short, with 6 bases between. The CDR3 reads CASRQTNTEAFF. The DNA for the CDR3 is TGTGCCAGCAGGCAAACGAACACTGAAGCTTTCTTT. The variable domain in full, completed from reference TRBV28 and TRBJ1-1, reads DVKVTQSSRYLVKRTGEKVFLECVQDMDHENMFWYRQDPGLGLRLIYFSYDVKMKEKGDIPEGYSVSREKKERFSLILESASTNQTSMYLCASRQTNTEAFFGQGTRLTVV.

The chain joins TRBV9 to TRBJ2-3; 9 bases are shared with TRBD1. The CDR3 has 15 amino acids. The ends lost 2 bases at V and 4 bases at J; junction bases unmatched: 5. Germline V gene lookup returns CDR1 SGDLS and CDR2 YYNGEE. Here the CDR3 reads CASSVWGQGADTQYF. The CDR3 coding sequence is TGTGCCAGCAGCGTTTGGGGACAGGGCGCAGATACGCAGTATTTT.

The genes are TRBV4-2 and TRBJ1-6; 7 nucleotides match TRBD1. Germline values: CDR1 LGHNA, CDR2 YNFKEQ. The ends lost 3 bases at V and 17 bases at J; junction bases unmatched: 13. The CDR3 sequence is 14 residues long. The CDR3 nucleotides read TGTGCCAGCAGCCAGGCCACACCCGGGACAGAATTCCACTTT. This sequence encodes CASSQATPGTEFHF.

V and J are TRBV7-9 and TRBJ2-7; maybe TRBD1 (5 bases). Per the germline V gene, CDR1 is SEHNR and CDR2 is FQNEAQ (reference sequence). The CDR3 loop spans 16 amino acids. V gave up 5 bases and J gave up 0 bases, with 17 bases separating them. CDR3 in amino acids: CASSPVGGAYSYEQYF. CDR3 nucleotide sequence: TGTGCCAGCAGCCCGGTGGGTGGGGCCTACTCCTACGAGCAGTACTTC.

The rearrangement links TRBV7-9 to TRBJ2-7, with unresolved D. The CDR3 has 14 residues. Per the germline V gene, CDR1 is SEHNR and CDR2 is FQNEAQ (reference sequence). The V gene lost 7 bases and the J gene lost 5 bases, with 18 bases spanning the gap. CDR3 sequence reads: CASTLTVWPHEQYF. Written as DNA, the CDR3 is TGTGCCAGCACCTTGACGGTGTGGCCTCACGAGCAGTACTTC.

The chain employs TRBV10-3 and TRBJ2-3; D ambiguous. The CDR3 is made up of 13 amino acids. Trimming took 6 bases from V and 0 from J, leaving 7 bases between them. Germline V lookup: CDR1 ENHRY, CDR2 SYGVKD. The CDR3 region is CAIRVLSTDTQYF. The CDR3 nucleotides read TGTGCCATCAGAGTACTCAGCACAGATACGCAGTATTTT.